This entry lists 29 T cell receptor beta chains sequenced from one sample in a study of shared clonotypes between healthy human individuals. CD8 cells classed as naive were CD45RO-negative and positively selected for CCR7, excluding terminally differentiated effector memory CD45RA+ cells. Assay used: immunoSEQ multiplex PCR; TCRdb lists only in-frame clones, some missing. This table has around 2,000,000 clones, 93% appearing once. The material sequenced was naive CD8+ T cells from PBMCs. These receptors were obtained from a man aged 18 to 30 in good health. Some clones in this sample may be carry-over from other donors' samples.

The chain couples TRBV21-1 to TRBJ2-3. TRBV21-1 represents a pseudogene. This CDR3 spans 15 amino acids. CDR3 amino acids: CATVGRAPGTDTQYF. CDR3 sequence (DNA): TGTGCCACCGTGGGTAGGGCCCCGGGCACAGATACGCAGTATTTT.

This clone was recorded only once. The chain recombines TRBV5-8 with TRBJ1-4; no clear D. The CDR3 has 14 amino acids. The germline CDR1 and CDR2 sequences are SGHTS and YDEGEE. V lost 0 bases to trimming and J lost 4 bases, with 7 bases between them. Here the CDR3 DNA reads TGTGCCAGCAGCTTGGGACTTAATAATGAAAAACTGTTTTTT. It yields the protein CASSLGLNNEKLFF.

The chain employs TRBV11-2 and TRBJ2-1, with 9 bases identical to TRBD2. Trimming removed 2 bases from V and 1 base from J; junction bases left unmatched: 6. CDR1 is SGHAT, CDR2 FQNNGV, per germline. The CDR3 sequence is 17 residues long. This chain's CDR3 is CASSLFPSGKSYNEQFF. CDR3 DNA sequence: TGTGCCAGCAGCTTATTCCCTAGCGGGAAATCCTACAATGAGCAGTTCTTC.

This chain links TRBV19 with TRBJ2-7; 7 bases map to TRBD1. The V segment lost 7 bases and the J segment 2 bases; nucleotides outside the gene matches: 11. The CDR3 is 15 amino acids. Germline CDR1 and CDR2: LNHDA and SQIVND (reference sequence). The CDR3 reads CASTKRQGTTYEQYF. The CDR3 region has the DNA TGTGCCAGTACTAAAAGACAGGGTACTACCTACGAGCAGTACTTC.

V is TRBV7-9 and J is TRBJ1-2; D unclear. V lost 4 bases and J 5 bases, leaving 17 bases between the germline ends. Per germline, CDR1 SEHNR and CDR2 FQNEAQ (reference sequence). The CDR3 extends over 15 amino acids. This CDR3 is CASSWPPGSNYGYTF. Written as DNA, the CDR3 is TGTGCCAGCAGCTGGCCCCCGGGCAGTAATTATGGCTACACCTTC.

This clone appeared once. This rearrangement joins TRBV28 to TRBJ1-2; D possibly corresponds to TRBD1 (6 bases). The V end was cut by 2 bases, the J end by 8 bases, with 15 bases between. Germline assignment: CDR1 MDHEN and CDR2 SYDVKM. This CDR3 is 14 amino acids long. The CDR3 here is CASSLIAGDMGYTF. In nucleotides, the CDR3 is TGTGCCAGCAGTTTAATTGCAGGGGACATGGGCTACACCTTC.

This chain connects TRBV27 to TRBJ1-1; D is possibly TRBD1 (6 bases). CDR3 length: 15 amino acids. The germline V and J ends were trimmed by 5 bases and 11 bases, with 24 bases remaining between them. Germline V gene sequence: CDR1 MNHEY, CDR2 SMNVEV (reference sequence). In DNA form, the CDR3 reads TGTGCCAGCAGTACCTCCGGCCTGTCAGGGGAATTTGCTTTCTTT. Protein: CASSTSGLSGEFAFF.

The chain has TRBV9 and TRBJ2-2, with no clear D. The germline V gene encodes CDR1 SGDLS and CDR2 YYNGEE. This CDR3 region has 15 residues. Trimming left V 0 bases short and J 4 bases short, with 10 bases between. The CDR3 spells CASSVESLGTGELFF. Written as DNA, the CDR3 is TGTGCCAGCAGCGTAGAAAGTCTGGGCACCGGGGAGCTGTTTTTT.

CDR3 region: CASSPTGRNTQYF. The CDR3 coding sequence is TGTGCCAGCAGCCCTACAGGGAGGAATACGCAGTATTTT. The chain links TRBV7-6 to TRBJ2-3; D is possibly TRBD1 or TRBD2 (6 bases each). CDR1 and CDR2 from the germline V gene are SGHVS and FNYEAQ. This CDR3 has 13 residues. Trimming removed 5 bases at V and 7 bases at J, with 13 bases between. Filled out from reference TRBV7-6 and TRBJ2-3, the complete variable domain reads GAGVSQSPRYKVTKRGQDVALRCDPISGHVSLYWYRQALGQGPEFLTYFNYEAQQDKSGLPNDRFSAERPEGSISTLTIQRTEQRDSAMYRCASSPTGRNTQYFGPGTRLTVL.

This clone has just one count. The chain employs TRBV5-4 and TRBJ1-2; TRBD1 aligns across 7 bases. Germline trimming cut 3 bases from V and 6 bases from J; bases unmatched to any gene: 8. CDR1 and CDR2 from the germline V gene are SGHNT and YYREEE (reference sequence). The CDR3 runs to 14 residues. The CDR3 sequence is CASSSQGDSDGYTF. The CDR3, as DNA: TGTGCCAGCAGCTCACAAGGGGACAGCGATGGCTACACCTTC.

This clone was recorded once. This chain links TRBV6-5 with TRBJ2-2, with a weak D call TRBD2 (5 bases). Germline V CDR1 and CDR2: MNHEY, SVGAGI. The CDR3 consists of 15 residues. The V gene lost 6 bases and the J gene lost 5 bases, with 16 bases spanning the gap. The CDR3 spells CASSPYTSFTGELFF. The CDR3 DNA follows: TGTGCCAGCAGCCCGTACACTAGTTTTACCGGGGAGCTGTTTTTT.

This clone was detected only a few times. The CDR3 spells CASSLEGWPQHF. The CDR3 DNA follows: TGTGCCAGCAGCTTGGAAGGCTGGCCCCAGCATTTT. This sequence joins TRBV7-9 and TRBJ1-5; no clear D gene. Germline V lookup: CDR1 SEHNR, CDR2 FQNEAQ (reference sequence). The V and J ends lost 3 bases and 9 bases respectively, with 9 bases between them. The CDR3 spans 12 residues. Full variable domain (missing parts from reference TRBV7-9 and TRBJ1-5): DTGVSQNPRHKITKRGQNVTFRCDPISEHNRLYWYRQTLGQGPEFLTYFQNEAQLEKSRLLSDRFSAERPKGSFSTLEIQRTEQGDSAMYLCASSLEGWPQHFGDGTRLSIL.

This chain joins TRBV5-6 and TRBJ2-7; D gene ambiguous. Germline assignment: CDR1 SGHDT and CDR2 YYEEEE. The V gene lost 6 bases and the J gene lost 0 bases, with 13 bases spanning the gap. CDR3 length: 14 residues. CDR3 sequence reads: CASTLGASSYEQYF. The CDR3, as DNA: TGTGCCAGCACCCTGGGTGCGAGCTCCTACGAGCAGTACTTC. Full variable domain (missing parts from reference TRBV5-6 and TRBJ2-7): DAGVTQSPTHLIKTRGQQVTLRCSPKSGHDTVSWYQQALGQGPQFIFQYYEEEERQRGNFPDRFSGHQFPNYSSELNVNALLLGDSALYLCASTLGASSYEQYFGPGTRLTVT.

This clone was seen more than once but under ten times. The chain uses TRBV19 and TRBJ1-1, with no clear D. CDR1 and CDR2 (germline): LNHDA, SQIVND (reference sequence). The CDR3 is made up of 14 amino acids. Trimming cost V 5 bases and J 4 bases, with 14 bases left between them. The DNA of the CDR3 is TGTGCCAGTAGTCCCCGGGGTTTCGGCACTGAAGCTTTCTTT. Encoded protein: CASSPRGFGTEAFF. Variable domain in full (rest from reference TRBV19 and TRBJ1-1): DGGITQSPKYLFRKEGQNVTLSCEQNLNHDAMYWYRQDPGQGLRLIYYSQIVNDFQKGDIAEGYSVSREKKESFPLTVTSAQKNPTAFYLCASSPRGFGTEAFFGQGTRLTVV.

Worth noting for this clone: Other DNA sequences within the sample encode an identical CDR3. This rearrangement joins TRBV7-9 to TRBJ2-7, with TRBD2 identical over 7 bases. Trimming removed 0 bases from V and 0 bases from J; junction bases left unmatched: 2. This CDR3 has 15 amino acids. Per the germline V gene, CDR1 is SEHNR and CDR2 is FQNEAQ (reference sequence). CDR3 bases: TGTGCCAGCAGCTTAGCGGGAGGGCCCTCCTACGAGCAGTACTTC. It encodes CASSLAGGPSYEQYF.

As concerns this clone: At one end the junction does not follow the germline gene, possibly because of a read error. This same CDR3 is encoded by further DNA sequences in the sample. This chain uses TRBV4-3 with TRBJ2-7, with D perhaps matching TRBD1 (6 bases). The CDR3 runs to 15 residues. Germline V gene sequence: CDR1 LGHNA, CDR2 YSLEER. CDR3 sequence: CASSQVLDSNYEQYF. As DNA, the CDR3 is TGCGCCAGCAGCCAAGTTTTGGACAGTAACTACGAGCAGTATTTC.

To note about this clone: Other nucleotide sequences in the sample specify the same CDR3. J is TRBJ2-1 and V is TRBV11-2; a weak D match, TRBD2 (6 bases). The V gene lost 3 bases and the J gene lost 0 bases, with 9 bases spanning the gap. Germline-derived CDR1 and CDR2 are SGHAT and FQNNGV. The CDR3 runs 15 residues. The CDR3 DNA is TGTGCCAGCAGCTTGGGACTTAGCTCCTACAATGAGCAGTTCTTC. The encoded protein is CASSLGLSSYNEQFF.

The chain uses TRBV19 and TRBJ2-1, with TRBD2 matching 9 bases. Germline trimming cut 7 bases from V and 8 bases from J; bases unmatched to any gene: 15. Germline CDR1 reads LNHDA; CDR2 reads SQIVND (reference sequence). The CDR3 extends over 16 amino acids. The CDR3 DNA is TGTGCCAGTACTCCCCGAGGGCGGGAGGGTGGCTATGAGCAGTTCTTC. Translation gives CASTPRGREGGYEQFF.

The genes are TRBV9 and TRBJ2-2, with D possibly being TRBD1 (6 bases). V was shortened by 4 bases and J by 6 bases, with 13 bases between the two germline ends. Per germline, CDR1 SGDLS and CDR2 YYNGEE. This CDR3 comprises 14 residues. Written as DNA, the CDR3 is TGTGCCAGCAGCCCCCGACAGGACCCCGGGGAGCTGTTTTTT. Translating gives CASSPRQDPGELFF.

This rearrangement joins TRBV11-2 to TRBJ2-5; 14 bases are a match to TRBD2. The V segment lost 5 bases and the J segment 4 bases; nucleotides outside the gene matches: 6. CDR1 is SGHAT, CDR2 FQNNGV, per germline. This CDR3 contains 16 residues. The CDR3: CASSRRLAGGGETQYF. The DNA of the CDR3 is TGTGCCAGCAGCCGGAGACTAGCGGGAGGGGGAGAGACCCAGTACTTC.

The chain joins TRBV6-5 to TRBJ1-2; unclear D gene. The length of the CDR3 is 13 residues. V dropped 0 bases and J dropped 10 bases, with 12 bases sitting between them. The germline CDR1 and CDR2 sequences are MNHEY and SVGAGI. DNA for the CDR3: TGTGCCAGCAGTTACTCCGAAGGGAATCTCTACACCTTC. Its protein is CASSYSEGNLYTF.

Regarding this clone: A much larger clone differs from this one at a single base, so this may be a read error. The same CDR3 can be traced to other DNA sequences in this sample. The chain recombines TRBV7-8 with TRBJ1-5; the D is unclear. Germline-derived CDR1 and CDR2 are SGHVS and FQNEAQ. The V gene lost 1 base and the J gene lost 6 bases, with 4 bases spanning the gap. The CDR3 extends over 12 amino acids. The CDR3 coding sequence is TGTGCCAGCAGCTTAGGGACTCAGCCCCAGCATTTT. This encodes CASSLGTQPQHF.

This clone has a single count. The chain employs TRBV27 and TRBJ1-5, with D unresolved. V gave up 5 bases and J gave up 3 bases, with 20 bases separating them. CDR1 and CDR2 (germline): MNHEY, SMNVEV (reference sequence). The length of the CDR3 is 17 residues. The CDR3 region is CASSPHAKGFSNQPQHF. The CDR3 nucleotides read TGTGCCAGCAGTCCCCATGCAAAGGGATTTTCCAATCAGCCCCAGCATTTT.

This clone was recorded a few times. V and J are TRBV27 and TRBJ1-2, with unresolved D. The CDR3 is 12 amino acids. With 5 bases removed from V and 8 bases from J, the gap between germline ends came to 12 bases. Germline V gene lookup returns CDR1 MNHEY and CDR2 SMNVEV (reference sequence). DNA for the CDR3: TGTGCCAGCAGTGACACGCGTCGAGGCTACACCTTC. It is translated as CASSDTRRGYTF.

The count of this clone is one. The chain has TRBV20-1 and TRBJ2-7, with 8 bases aligning to TRBD1. The CDR3 length is 11 residues. Losses at the gene ends were 6 bases for V and 2 bases for J; bases not matched to a gene: 0. CDR1 is DFQATT, CDR2 SNEGSKA, per germline (reference sequence). The CDR3 loop is CSAQGAYEQYF. In nucleotides, the CDR3 is TGCAGTGCACAGGGGGCCTACGAGCAGTACTTC.

The chain carries TRBV28 and TRBJ1-2; TRBD1 aligns across 10 bases. Germline V CDR1 and CDR2: MDHEN, SYDVKM. Unmatched junction bases numbered 20, after V lost 7 bases and J lost 6 bases. The CDR3 consists of 18 residues. CDR3 sequence: CASINDRGGQGFLDGYTF. The CDR3 bases are TGTGCCAGCATCAACGATAGGGGGGGACAGGGGTTTTTGGATGGCTACACCTTC.

In this sample, this clone turned up a few times. The gene calls are TRBV19 and TRBJ1-1; the D is unclear. From germline, CDR1 is LNHDA and CDR2 SQIVND (reference sequence). The CDR3 runs 12 residues. V gave up 7 bases and J gave up 5 bases, with 11 bases separating them. The DNA of the CDR3 is TGTGCCAGTATTGAACCGGGGACTGAAGCTTTCTTT. Residues: CASIEPGTEAFF.

V and J are TRBV11-2 and TRBJ2-3, with 8 bases identical to TRBD1. Germline CDR1 is SGHAT and CDR2 is FQNNGV. The CDR3 contains 16 residues. J lost 3 bases, V lost 5 bases, and 10 bases had no gene match. The CDR3 spells CASSRTGTSTTDTQYF. The CDR3 nucleotides are TGTGCCAGCAGCCGGACAGGGACCAGTACTACAGATACGCAGTATTTT.

The rearrangement joins TRBV7-9 to TRBJ1-4; D possibly corresponds to TRBD1 (6 bases). Looked up from germline, CDR1 is SEHNR and CDR2 is FQNEAQ (reference sequence). Trimming removed 2 bases from V and 4 bases from J, with 14 bases in between. The CDR3 runs 16 residues. The CDR3 bases are TGTGCCAGCAGCTTAAGTGAAGGGGGGATTAATGAAAAACTGTTTTTT. Translated, it gives CASSLSEGGINEKLFF.